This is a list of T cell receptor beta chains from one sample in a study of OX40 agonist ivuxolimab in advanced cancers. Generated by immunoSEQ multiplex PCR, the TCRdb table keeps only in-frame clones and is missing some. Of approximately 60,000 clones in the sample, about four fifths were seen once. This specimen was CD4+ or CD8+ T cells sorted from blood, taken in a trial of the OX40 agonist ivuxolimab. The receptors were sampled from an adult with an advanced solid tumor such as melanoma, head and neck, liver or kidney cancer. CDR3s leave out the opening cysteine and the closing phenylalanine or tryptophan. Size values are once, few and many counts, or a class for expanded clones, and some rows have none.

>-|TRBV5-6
ASSLAGGRLDEQF
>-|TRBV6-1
ASSLGTGGNYGYT
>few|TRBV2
ASEGGSLGWGDEQF
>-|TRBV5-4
ASSLLSGAKRDTQY
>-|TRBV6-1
ASSELDRANYGYT
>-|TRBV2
ASSRTSGYEQY
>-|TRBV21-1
ASMWGRVRGQPQH
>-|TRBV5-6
ASSPAGREYQETQY
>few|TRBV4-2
ASSQDQRLAGDEQF
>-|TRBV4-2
ASSPRQGDIYEQY
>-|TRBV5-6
ASSRESYGYT
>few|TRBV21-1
ASNSDC
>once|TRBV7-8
ASSWGPNQPQH
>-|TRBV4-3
ASSLGTSGTYEQY
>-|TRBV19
ASSTGHQNTEAF
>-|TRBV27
ASTQGARGGGNEQF
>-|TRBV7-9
ASSPDWDEQY
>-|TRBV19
ASNTAVSNQPQH
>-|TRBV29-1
SAAPRGTNEQF
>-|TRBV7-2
ASSLDGGSNQPQH
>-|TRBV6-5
ASRPGASGKNEQF
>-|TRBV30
AWKTGGNQPQH
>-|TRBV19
ASTPGTGTYGANVLT
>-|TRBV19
ASSFTGSPEAF
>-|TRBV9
ASSVASVSEFSYEQY
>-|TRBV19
ASSDSYGYT
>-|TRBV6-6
ASSPGQVINYGYT
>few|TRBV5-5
ASSLGYRENYGYT
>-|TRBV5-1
ASSLGISGQVPSPLH
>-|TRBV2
ASSAETGSYGYT
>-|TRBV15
ATSMGLTYEQY
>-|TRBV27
ASSLRFAGYQPQH
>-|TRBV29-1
SVEAGGRDTEAF
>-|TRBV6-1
ASNRGSGGYEQY
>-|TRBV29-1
SVKTSRETQY
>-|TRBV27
ASSYRGANQPQH
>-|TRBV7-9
ASSPHQGTEAF
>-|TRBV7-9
ASSSTPGLAAPEQF
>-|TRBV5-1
ATSLGQGSYEQY
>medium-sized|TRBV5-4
ASSLGGQGMGSNQPQH
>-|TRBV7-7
ASSQSQGPQF
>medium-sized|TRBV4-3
ASTPHGLSGANVLT